The T cell receptor beta chain under discussion was sequenced for a study of blood T cell repertoires in COVID-19. At the level of the study: Researchers got acute and convalescent COVID-19 samples from the United States, Italy and Spain.

In the original analysis: Counts of nucleated cells, estimated from reference gene primer amplification, were obtained. Here immunoSEQ multiplex PCR was the method, and the copy in TCRdb shows in-frame clones only, minus some. V, J and clone size derive from that table, while D and trimming were established from the DNA sequence. The sample consists of more than 200,000 clones, approximately 86% of them appearing once. CDR1 LNHDA and CDR2 SQIVND come from the germline V gene (reference sequence). CDR3 length equals 15 residues. Trimming stripped 5 bases from V and 1 base from J, with 12 bases between.

This TCR was recovered from a man in his thirties or forties with active or convalescent COVID-19. Sequenced sample: peripheral blood. The J gene is TRBJ1-5, the V gene TRBV19; D is uncertain. This CDR3 is CASSRGLRSNQPQHF. In nucleotides, the CDR3 is TGTGCCAGTAGTCGAGGACTGAGGAGCAATCAGCCCCAGCATTTT.